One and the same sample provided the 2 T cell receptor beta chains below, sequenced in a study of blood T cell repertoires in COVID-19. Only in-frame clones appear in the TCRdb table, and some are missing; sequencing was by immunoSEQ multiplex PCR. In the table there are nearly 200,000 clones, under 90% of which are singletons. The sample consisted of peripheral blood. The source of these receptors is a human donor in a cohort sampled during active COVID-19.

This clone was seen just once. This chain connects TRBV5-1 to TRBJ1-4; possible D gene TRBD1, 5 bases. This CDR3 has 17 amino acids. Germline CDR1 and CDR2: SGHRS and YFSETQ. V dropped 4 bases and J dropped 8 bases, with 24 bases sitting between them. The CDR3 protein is CASSGGGETPWSEKLFF. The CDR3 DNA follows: TGCGCCAGCAGCGGGGGGGGAGAAACGCCCTGGTCCGAAAAACTGTTTTTT.

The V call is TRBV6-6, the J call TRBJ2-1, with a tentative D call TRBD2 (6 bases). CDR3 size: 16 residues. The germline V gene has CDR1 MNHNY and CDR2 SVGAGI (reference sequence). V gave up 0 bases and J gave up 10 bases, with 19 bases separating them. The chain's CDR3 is CASSYSSVERVLEQFF. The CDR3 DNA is TGTGCCAGCAGTTACTCTTCTGTTGAGCGGGTGTTGGAGCAGTTCTTC.